The next 7 T cell receptor beta chains were all read from a single sample in a study of T cell repertoires in cytomegalovirus infection. TCRdb passed the reads through MiXCR, listing each CDR3 protein once. This sample has roughly 640,000 distinct CDR3 sequences, with less than 25% found just once. Source material: CD8+ T cells from PBMCs. All receptors come from a human donor in good health (CMV status not recorded). Some clones in this sample may be carry-over from other donors' samples.

This clonotype was detected ten times or more. This chain's CDR3 is CASSLPIGNNEAFF. In DNA form, the CDR3 reads TGTGCCAGCAGCTTACCGATAGGGAATAATGAAGCTTTCTTT. The rearrangement uses TRBV7-9 and TRBJ1-1; D uncertain. V lost 2 bases and J lost 7, with 14 bases in between. This CDR3 is built from 14 residues. Germline CDR1 is SEHNR and CDR2 is FQNEAQ (reference sequence). The full variable domain, rest sourced from reference TRBV7-9 and TRBJ1-1, is DTGVSQNPRHKITKRGQNVTFRCDPISEHNRLYWYRQTLGQGPEFLTYFQNEAQLEKSRLLSDRFSAERPKGSFSTLEIQRTEQGDSAMYLCASSLPIGNNEAFFGQGTRLTVV.

V gene TRBV11-3 combines with J gene TRBJ2-1; possible D gene TRBD1, 5 bases. The CDR3 runs to 13 residues. Germline loops: CDR1 SGHNT, CDR2 YENEEA. Deletions cut 0 bases from V and 15 bases from J, with 15 bases between. CDR3 amino acids: CASSLEWAGPPFF. DNA for the CDR3: TGTGCCAGCAGCTTAGAGTGGGCAGGGCCACCGTTCTTC.

This clonotype has a count of ten or more. The V gene is TRBV28, the J gene TRBJ1-1; 7 positions agree with TRBD1. Germline V CDR1 and CDR2: MDHEN, SYDVKM. Losses at the gene ends were 2 bases for V and 2 bases for J; bases not matched to a gene: 5. The CDR3 spans 15 residues. CDR3 DNA sequence: TGTGCCAGCAGTTTACACGGGACAGCCAACACTGAAGCTTTCTTT. Translating it yields CASSLHGTANTEAFF.

This clonotype was observed many times. V is TRBV28 and J is TRBJ2-1, with D perhaps matching TRBD2 (5 bases). CDR1 MDHEN and CDR2 SYDVKM come from the germline V gene. The CDR3 length is 16 residues. Trimming removed 1 base from V and 0 bases from J, with 10 bases in between. The DNA of the CDR3 is TGTGCCAGCAGTTTATTTCGGGGTAGCTCCTACAATGAGCAGTTCTTC. Translation: CASSLFRGSSYNEQFF. The full variable domain, rest sourced from reference TRBV28 and TRBJ2-1, is DVKVTQSSRYLVKRTGEKVFLECVQDMDHENMFWYRQDPGLGLRLIYFSYDVKMKEKGDIPEGYSVSREKKERFSLILESASTNQTSMYLCASSLFRGSSYNEQFFGPGTRLTVL.

V gene TRBV2 combines with J gene TRBJ2-7; 7 nucleotides align to TRBD2. The V and J ends lost 0 bases and 6 bases, in that order; junction bases with no gene match: 5. Per germline, CDR1 SNHLY and CDR2 FYNNEI. The CDR3 loop spans 14 amino acids. CDR3 region: CASSEARGTGEQYF. The CDR3 DNA reads TGTGCCAGCAGTGAAGCGCGGGGGACCGGCGAGCAGTACTTC.

This clonotype has a handful of counts. This chain uses TRBV20-1 with TRBJ2-1; no clear D gene. CDR1 and CDR2 (germline): DFQATT, SNEGSKA (reference sequence). This CDR3 contains 13 residues. The V gene lost 3 bases and the J gene lost 0 bases, with 6 bases spanning the gap. CDR3 in DNA: TGCAGTGCTAGGGGCGGCTCCTACAATGAGCAGTTCTTC. Translation: CSARGGSYNEQFF.

This clonotype has only a few counts. The chain uses TRBV28 and TRBJ2-5; 12 bases line up with TRBD1. The ends lost 7 bases at V and 3 bases at J; junction bases unmatched: 6. Germline CDR1 is MDHEN and CDR2 is SYDVKM. The CDR3 covers 15 residues. CDR3 in DNA: TGTGCCAGCACACGGGACAGGGGGCGAAAAGAGACCCAGTACTTC. It codes for CASTRDRGRKETQYF.